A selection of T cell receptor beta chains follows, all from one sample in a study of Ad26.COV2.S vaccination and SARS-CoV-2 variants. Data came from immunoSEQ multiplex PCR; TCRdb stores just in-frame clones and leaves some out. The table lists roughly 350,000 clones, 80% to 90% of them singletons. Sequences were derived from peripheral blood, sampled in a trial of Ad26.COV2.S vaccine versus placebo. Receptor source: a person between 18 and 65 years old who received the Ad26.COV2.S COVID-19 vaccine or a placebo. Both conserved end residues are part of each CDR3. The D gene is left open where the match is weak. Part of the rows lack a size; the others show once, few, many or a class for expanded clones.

TGTGCCATTAGTAGGGATACTAATGAAAAACTGTTTTTT | CAISRDTNEKLFF | TRBJ1-4 | NA | TRBV10-3 | NA
TGTGCCAGCAGCCAAACCGGGACAGCGACTAGCACAGATACGCAGTATTTT | CASSQTGTATSTDTQYF | TRBJ2-3 | TRBD1 | TRBV4-2 | NA
TGTGCCAGCAGCCAGGGCCTGGCGAACACTGAAGCTTTCTTT | CASSQGLANTEAFF | TRBJ1-1 | NA | TRBV3-1/TRBV3-2 | once
TGTGCCAGCTCACCGAGGGGTGGGCTCGTGGAAAAACTGTTTTTT | CASSPRGGLVEKLFF | TRBJ1-4 | NA | TRBV18 | NA
TGTGCCAGCTCACCGTCGACAGGGATCCGCGGCTACACCTTC | CASSPSTGIRGYTF | TRBJ1-2 | TRBD1 | TRBV18 | NA
TGTGCCAGCAGCATACTAGCGGGGTCCTACAATGAGCAGTTCTTC | CASSILAGSYNEQFF | TRBJ2-1 | TRBD2 | TRBV7-2 | NA
TGTGCCAGCAGTTTAACCGGACACATCTATGAGCAGTACTTC | CASSLTGHIYEQYF | TRBJ2-7 | NA | TRBV28 | NA
TGTGCCACCTGGACAGGGGCGGGAGATACGCAGTATTTT | CATWTGAGDTQYF | TRBJ2-3 | TRBD1 | TRBV27 | NA
TGTGCCAGCAGCTTAGGAGCGGGGGGCACAGATACGCAGTATTTT | CASSLGAGGTDTQYF | TRBJ2-3 | TRBD2 | TRBV7-2 | NA
TGTGCCAGCAGCCAAGAGCAGGGTAAAGAGACCCAGTACTTC | CASSQEQGKETQYF | TRBJ2-5 | NA | TRBV3-1/TRBV3-2 | NA
TGTGCCAGCAGTTTTGAAGGGTTTATCGCCTACGAGCAGTACTTC | CASSFEGFIAYEQYF | TRBJ2-7 | NA | TRBV28 | NA
TGTGCCAGCTCAGATGGGACTAGCCGTAGCACAGATACGCAGTATTTT | CASSDGTSRSTDTQYF | TRBJ2-3 | TRBD2 | TRBV18 | NA
TGCGCCAGCAGCTTGGAACCGGGGAGTGGCGTGAACACTGAAGCTTTCTTT | CASSLEPGSGVNTEAFF | TRBJ1-1 | NA | TRBV5-1 | NA
TGCGCCAGCAAGGACTCCTACAATGAGCAGTTCTTC | CASKDSYNEQFF | TRBJ2-1 | NA | TRBV4-3 | NA
TGTGCCAGCAGTTTATCCTCGGGGGGGAATGAGCAGTTCTTC | CASSLSSGGNEQFF | TRBJ2-1 | TRBD2 | TRBV6-5 | NA
TGTGCCAGCAGCTTAGTATCGGGGGCAACTGAGCAGTTCTTC | CASSLVSGATEQFF | TRBJ2-1 | NA | TRBV11-3 | few
TGTGCCAGCACAGGGCTTAACTATGGCTACACCTTC | CASTGLNYGYTF | TRBJ1-2 | NA | TRBV2 | NA
TGTGCCATCAGTGAGTCGATGCAGGGGGCAGGCACAGATACGCAGTATTTT | CAISESMQGAGTDTQYF | TRBJ2-3 | TRBD1 | TRBV10-3 | NA
TGTGCCAGCAGTGATGGGCAGGGGGCTTGGAACACTGAAGCTTTCTTT | CASSDGQGAWNTEAFF | TRBJ1-1 | TRBD1 | TRBV2 | NA
TGTGCCAGCAGCTCTGGACAGCCAGGCAACTACGAGCAGTACTTC | CASSSGQPGNYEQYF | TRBJ2-7 | NA | TRBV7-2 | NA
TGCAGTGCTAGTTTGGGACTCGCCTACGAGCAGTACTTC | CSASLGLAYEQYF | TRBJ2-7 | NA | TRBV20-1 | NA
TGCAGTGCTAGTTTGCCGGACAGCGGGATCGAGCAGTACTTC | CSASLPDSGIEQYF | TRBJ2-7 | NA | TRBV20-1 | NA
TGCGCCAGCAGCCTAGTAGTCAGCGGGGGGGGGAATGAGCAGTTCTTC | CASSLVVSGGGNEQFF | TRBJ2-1 | TRBD2 | TRBV4-1 | few
TGTGCCAGCAGATCCGGGACAGTGAATTCACCCCTCCACTTT | CASRSGTVNSPLHF | TRBJ1-6 | TRBD1 | TRBV28 | NA
TGTGCCAGCAGTTCGCCCGGCACTGAAGCTTTCTTT | CASSSPGTEAFF | TRBJ1-1 | NA | TRBV6-6 | NA
TGTGCCAGCAGCTTAGGGGCCCGTGGGAATGAGCAGTTCTTC | CASSLGARGNEQFF | TRBJ2-1 | NA | TRBV7-2 | NA
TGCGCCAGCAGCCAGGGACTAGCGGGAGAGGCCAAAAACATTCAGTACTTC | CASSQGLAGEAKNIQYF | TRBJ2-4 | TRBD2 | TRBV4-3 | once
TGCGCCAGCAGCTTCGCCGGACCCCGAAACAATGAGCAGTTCTTC | CASSFAGPRNNEQFF | TRBJ2-1 | NA | TRBV5-1 | once
TGTGCCAGCAGTTTCGGGGGGCTTAACTATGGCTACACCTTC | CASSFGGLNYGYTF | TRBJ1-2 | NA | TRBV28 | NA
TGTGCCAGCAGTTACGGGGTTGAGCGGGGGCTCCAGGAGCAGTACTTC | CASSYGVERGLQEQYF | TRBJ2-7 | TRBD2 | TRBV6-2/TRBV6-3 | NA
TGCAGCGCCCTGGGGGCAGGGGGCACTGAAGCTTTCTTT | CSALGAGGTEAFF | TRBJ1-1 | TRBD1 | TRBV29-1 | NA